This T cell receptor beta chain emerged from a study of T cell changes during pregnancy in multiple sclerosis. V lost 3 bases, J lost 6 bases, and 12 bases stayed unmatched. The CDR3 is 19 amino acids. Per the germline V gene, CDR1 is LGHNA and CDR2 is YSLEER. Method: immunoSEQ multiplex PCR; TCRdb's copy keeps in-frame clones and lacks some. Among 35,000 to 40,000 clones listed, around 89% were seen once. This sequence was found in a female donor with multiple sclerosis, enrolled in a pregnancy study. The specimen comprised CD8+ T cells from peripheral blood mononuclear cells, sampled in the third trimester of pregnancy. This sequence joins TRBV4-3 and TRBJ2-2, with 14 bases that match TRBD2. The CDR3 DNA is TGCGCCAGCAGCCACATTGCCGGGACTAGCGGGGGTGGACCCGGGGAGCTGTTTTTT. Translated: CASSHIAGTSGGGPGELFF.